The clone carrying this T cell receptor (beta chain) was recorded many times. With a J-beta primer mix and a sample-barcoded 5' primer, a second PCR ran about 6 to 11 cycles. TCRdb called the 5' RACE reads again in MiXCR, with one record for every CDR3 protein. This table has 550,000 to 650,000 distinct CDR3 sequences, about 30% appearing once. Trimming pared 1 base from V and 7 bases from J, leaving 14 bases between. The CDR3 totals 16 residues. In germline, CDR1 is SGHTA, CDR2 FQGNSA. This sample is drawn from a study of blood T cells in healthy people across ages. Isolating PBMCs gave at least 6.5 million of these cells per sample. Samples each had at least 6 micrograms of total RNA extracted.

The source material was blood. This sequence originates from a woman older than 75 in good health. This chain links TRBV7-2 with TRBJ1-6; no firm D call. CDR3 protein: CASSLGLGMGNSPLHF. The CDR3 nucleotides are TGTGCCAGCAGCTTAGGTTTAGGGATGGGGAATTCACCCCTCCACTTT.